This T cell receptor beta chain was recovered during a study of blood T cell repertoires in COVID-19. Across the whole study: The analysed material was cDNA or gDNA that came from T cells, B-cell-depleted T cells, or PBMCs.

CDR1 is LNHDA, CDR2 SQIVND, per germline (reference sequence). The CDR3 is made up of 12 amino acids. The V and J ends lost 3 bases and 10 bases, in that order; junction bases with no gene match: 4. Sequenced by immunoSEQ multiplex PCR; TCRdb stores in-frame clones only, minus some. In the table there are approximately 270,000 clones, more than 70% of which are singletons. The chain employs TRBV19 and TRBJ1-1; 8 bases agree with TRBD1. The TCR comes from a woman aged 30 to 39 with COVID-19, enrolled during active disease. The material sequenced was peripheral blood. DNA for the CDR3: TGTGCCAGTAGTATCAGGGGGACAGGAGCTTTCTTT. Translated: CASSIRGTGAFF.